The subject of this entry is one T cell receptor (beta chain). CDR3 length: 14 residues. V was cut by 6 bases and J by 5 bases, with 16 bases left in between. Germline loops: CDR1 MNHEY, CDR2 SVGAGI. Assay used: immunoSEQ multiplex PCR; TCRdb lists only in-frame clones, some missing. The sample lists approximately 54,000 clones, about nine tenths occurring once. These data come from a study of control samples from healthy donors and cancer patients. The chain employs TRBV6-5 and TRBJ1-1, with D hard to call. The receptor was isolated from a man aged 45 to 65 with head and neck cancer. Sequencing was done on a sample of PBMCs. CDR3 sequence reads: CASRPPRDWTEAFF. CDR3 DNA sequence: TGTGCCAGCAGACCCCCGAGGGATTGGACTGAAGCTTTCTTT.